The 30 T cell receptor beta chains below were found in one sample sequenced in a study of blood T cell repertoires in COVID-19. Using immunoSEQ multiplex PCR, the repertoire was profiled, and TCRdb retains in-frame clones only, with some absent. The table lists about 140,000 clones, about 88% of them singletons. The sequencing input was peripheral blood. The receptors derive from a human donor with COVID-19, enrolled during active disease. The donor label of this sample is uncertain.

This chain joins TRBV19 and TRBJ1-5; 7 bases are shared with TRBD1. Germline CDR1 LNHDA, CDR2 SQIVND (reference sequence). CDR3 length: 16 residues. J lost 4 bases, V lost 0 bases, and 6 bases had no gene match. Written as DNA, the CDR3 is TGTGCCAGTAGTATAGATAGGGACAGCCTTAATCAGCCCCAGCATTTT. Protein product: CASSIDRDSLNQPQHF.

The chain is built from TRBV7-9 and TRBJ1-2; no clear D. From germline, CDR1 is SEHNR and CDR2 FQNEAQ (reference sequence). The CDR3 loop spans 12 amino acids. V was pared by 1 base and J by 8 bases, with 8 bases between. The CDR3 region is CASSLVLEGYTF. The CDR3 nucleotides read TGTGCCAGCAGCTTAGTTTTAGAAGGCTACACCTTC.

The chain has TRBV29-1 and TRBJ1-5, with a tentative D call TRBD1 (6 bases). V lost 4 bases, J lost 0 bases, and 28 bases lay in between. The CDR3 runs 20 residues. Germline CDR1 SQVTM, CDR2 ANQGSEA. CDR3 sequence reads: CSVVWGQGVAGGPSNQPQHF. CDR3 sequence (DNA): TGCAGCGTTGTATGGGGCCAGGGAGTCGCGGGGGGGCCTAGCAATCAGCCCCAGCATTTT.

This rearrangement joins TRBV5-1 to TRBJ2-3; D might be TRBD1 (6 bases). The germline CDR1 and CDR2 sequences are SGHRS and YFSETQ. Between the trimmed V and J ends, which lost 4 bases and 0 bases, there was a span of 9 bases. This CDR3 has 14 residues. The CDR3 DNA is TGCGCCAGCAGCGCGGACAGCAGCACAGATACGCAGTATTTT. Amino acid sequence: CASSADSSTDTQYF. Combining the CDR3 with reference TRBV5-1 and TRBJ2-3 gives the whole variable domain KAGVTQTPRYLIKTRGQQVTLSCSPISGHRSVSWYQQTPGQGLQFLFEYFSETQRNKGNFPGRFSGRQFSNSRSEMNVSTLELGDSALYLCASSADSSTDTQYFGPGTRLTVL.

This clone came up a few times. V and J are TRBV3-1 (or the pseudogene TRBV3-2) and TRBJ2-2; perhaps TRBD2 as D (6 bases). Germline CDR1 LGHDT, CDR2 YNNKEL (reference sequence). V dropped 2 bases and J dropped 7 bases, with 11 bases sitting between them. The CDR3 sequence is 14 residues long. In DNA, the CDR3 is TGTGCCAGCAGCCAATATGGGGGGATCGGGGAGCTGTTTTTT. The encoded protein is CASSQYGGIGELFF.

The chain has TRBV7-9 and TRBJ2-2, with TRBD1 matching 10 bases. The V gene end was trimmed by 5 bases and the J gene end by 5 bases; junction bases not matched to a gene: 5. The CDR3 runs to 15 residues. Germline V gene lookup returns CDR1 SEHNR and CDR2 FQNEAQ (reference sequence). The CDR3 DNA reads as TGTGCCAGCAGCCGACAGGGGGCGGGAACCGGGGAGCTGTTTTTT. Translated, it gives CASSRQGAGTGELFF.

The chain uses TRBV11-1 and TRBJ2-5; D gene uncertain. This CDR3 region has 14 residues. Trimming took off 0 bases at V and 4 bases at J, with 9 bases between the two ends. Germline V gives CDR1 SGHAT, CDR2 FQDESV (reference sequence). DNA for the CDR3: TGTGCCAGCAGCTTAGCGGGCAGGCTAGAGACCCAGTACTTC. Protein sequence: CASSLAGRLETQYF.

The chain carries TRBV6-1 and TRBJ2-7; D gene ambiguous. Germline V lookup: CDR1 MNHNS, CDR2 SASEGT. The V end was cut by 3 bases, the J end by 3 bases, with 9 bases between. The CDR3 spans 13 residues. CDR3 DNA sequence: TGTGCCAGCAGTGAGGCAGTTGTCTACGAGCAGTACTTC. This codes for CASSEAVVYEQYF.

The chain joins TRBV20-1 to TRBJ1-2; no definite D call. Trimming removed 8 bases from V and 5 bases from J, with 12 bases in between. Germline V gene sequence: CDR1 DFQATT, CDR2 SNEGSKA (reference sequence). This CDR3 region has 11 residues. CDR3 DNA sequence: TGCAGTTCCGAGACGGGGTATGGCTACACCTTC. Translating gives CSSETGYGYTF.

This clone was observed a handful of times. This chain joins TRBV2 and TRBJ2-1; TRBD2 matches 9 bases. This CDR3 spans 15 amino acids. The junction had 4 bases not matched to a gene; V was cut back by 4 bases and J by 3 bases. In germline, CDR1 is SNHLY, CDR2 FYNNEI. DNA for the CDR3: TGTGCCAGCAGTGGTCGGCGGGGGGGCTACAATGAGCAGTTCTTC. Its protein is CASSGRRGGYNEQFF.

The chain combines TRBV7-3 with TRBJ2-6, with D perhaps matching TRBD2 (5 bases). The CDR3 runs to 20 residues. Germline V gene lookup returns CDR1 SGHTA and CDR2 FQGTGA. Trimming took 4 bases from V and 0 from J, leaving 22 bases between them. Written as DNA, the CDR3 is TGTGCCAGCAGCTCACAACACCACCGGGCGCGGGTCTCTGGGGCCAACGTCCTGACTTTC. This translates into CASSSQHHRARVSGANVLTF.

The rearrangement links TRBV3-1 (or the pseudogene TRBV3-2) to TRBJ2-6, with D perhaps TRBD2 (5 bases). Per germline, CDR1 LGHDT and CDR2 YNNKEL (reference sequence). Trimming pared 2 bases from V and 0 bases from J, leaving 14 bases between. The CDR3 has 18 residues. Here the CDR3 reads CASSQSNGELSGANVLTF. CDR3 bases: TGTGCCAGCAGCCAAAGCAACGGGGAACTCTCTGGGGCCAACGTCCTGACTTTC.

The chain's CDR3 is CASSYSSHYEQYF. In DNA form, the CDR3 reads TGTGCCAGCAGTTACTCTTCCCACTACGAGCAGTACTTC. The chain employs TRBV6-5 and TRBJ2-7; D call uncertain. CDR1 is MNHEY and CDR2 is SVGAGI in the germline V gene. Trimming pared 0 bases from V and 3 bases from J, leaving 6 bases between. This CDR3 has 13 amino acids.

This chain uses TRBV6-6 with TRBJ2-1, with D perhaps TRBD2 (5 bases). Germline assignment: CDR1 MNHNY and CDR2 SVGAGI (reference sequence). This CDR3 has 14 amino acids. The germline V and J ends were trimmed by 0 bases and 8 bases, with 11 bases remaining between them. In nucleotides, the CDR3 is TGTGCCAGCAGTTACTCGCTAGCACGGGATGAGCAGTTCTTC. Its protein is CASSYSLARDEQFF.

The CDR3: CASRGTGTGSNQPQHF. In DNA, the CDR3 is TGTGCCAGTAGAGGGACCGGGACAGGCTCTAATCAGCCCCAGCATTTT. The rearrangement links TRBV19 to TRBJ1-5, with TRBD1 matching over 8 bases. The CDR3 runs 16 residues. V shed 6 bases and J 4 bases; nucleotides not matched to a gene: 11. Germline V lookup: CDR1 LNHDA, CDR2 SQIVND (reference sequence). The whole variable domain, filled in from reference TRBV19 and TRBJ1-5, reads DGGITQSPKYLFRKEGQNVTLSCEQNLNHDAMYWYRQDPGQGLRLIYYSQIVNDFQKGDIAEGYSVSREKKESFPLTVTSAQKNPTAFYLCASRGTGTGSNQPQHFGDGTRLSIL.

This sequence joins TRBV9 and TRBJ2-5; a possible D gene is TRBD1 (5 bases). Looked up from germline, CDR1 is SGDLS and CDR2 is YYNGEE. Trimming pared 4 bases from V and 8 bases from J, leaving 15 bases between. This CDR3 comprises 13 residues. This CDR3 is CASSPWGSFTQYF. DNA of the CDR3: TGTGCCAGCAGCCCCTGGGGCTCTTTTACCCAGTACTTC. Variable domain in full (rest from reference TRBV9 and TRBJ2-5): DSGVTQTPKHLITATGQRVTLRCSPRSGDLSVYWYQQSLDQGLQFLIQYYNGEERAKGNILERFSAQQFPDLHSELNLSSLELGDSALYFCASSPWGSFTQYFGPGTRLLVL.

This chain uses TRBV4-2 with TRBJ1-2, with unresolved D. CDR1 is LGHNA, CDR2 YNFKEQ, per germline. CDR3 length: 17 amino acids. The ends were cut back, 0 bases at V and 3 bases at J, with 17 bases in the middle. The CDR3 here is CASSQELADSGYYGYTF. In nucleotides, the CDR3 is TGTGCCAGCAGCCAAGAACTAGCGGACTCAGGTTACTATGGCTACACCTTC.

This clone came up a few times. This chain uses TRBV6-5 with TRBJ1-2; tentatively, D is TRBD1 (5 bases). The CDR3 is 15 residues long. Trimming shortened V by 6 bases and J by 0 bases, and 14 bases separated the two germline ends. Germline V CDR1 and CDR2: MNHEY, SVGAGI. The CDR3 DNA sequence: TGTGCCAGCAGGTCAGGGAATTTAGCTAACTATGGCTACACCTTC. Translated, it gives CASRSGNLANYGYTF.

CDR3 amino acids: CASSPDRRGAFF. The CDR3, as DNA: TGTGCCAGCAGCCCGGATAGAAGAGGGGCTTTCTTT. This sequence joins TRBV11-2 and TRBJ1-1; D is ambiguous. This CDR3 spans 12 amino acids. The V gene's germline CDR1 is SGHAT and CDR2 FQNNGV. With 5 bases removed from V and 11 bases from J, the gap between germline ends came to 15 bases.

The rearrangement uses TRBV9 and TRBJ2-2; the match to TRBD2 covers 7 bases. Germline CDR1 is SGDLS and CDR2 is YYNGEE. The V gene end was trimmed by 0 bases and the J gene end by 5 bases; junction bases not matched to a gene: 1. The CDR3 totals 14 residues. This chain's CDR3 is CASSVGGGTGELFF. DNA of the CDR3: TGTGCCAGCAGCGTAGGCGGGGGTACCGGGGAGCTGTTTTTT.

The J gene is TRBJ1-2, the V gene TRBV4-1; possible D gene TRBD1, 5 bases. In germline, CDR1 is MGHRA, CDR2 YSYEKL. The CDR3 runs 14 residues. V lost 6 bases to trimming and J lost 6 bases, with 17 bases between them. The CDR3 here is CASRSLGGMDGYTF. The CDR3 nucleotides are TGCGCCAGCAGGAGCCTGGGGGGTATGGATGGCTACACCTTC.

The genes are TRBV2 and TRBJ1-1; no clear D gene. The germline CDR1 and CDR2 sequences are SNHLY and FYNNEI. V gave up 6 bases and J gave up 4 bases, with 12 bases separating them. The CDR3 loop spans 13 amino acids. CDR3 nucleotide sequence: TGTGCCAGCAGCGGGGAGTACGGCACTGAAGCTTTCTTT. Translation: CASSGEYGTEAFF.

V gene TRBV2 combines with J gene TRBJ1-2; D perhaps matches TRBD1 (6 bases). The CDR3 totals 13 residues. CDR1 SNHLY and CDR2 FYNNEI come from the germline V gene. Trimming cost V 6 bases and J 6 bases, with 14 bases left between them. CDR3 sequence: CASRATGYDGYTF. DNA for the CDR3: TGTGCCAGCAGGGCCACAGGGTATGATGGCTACACCTTC.

This clone was recorded only once. V is TRBV27 and J is TRBJ1-1; TRBD1 is a possible D gene (6 bases). This CDR3 comprises 13 residues. The germline gives CDR1 MNHEY, CDR2 SMNVEV (reference sequence). V lost 3 bases, J lost 5 bases, and 10 bases lay in between. The DNA for the CDR3 is TGTGCCAGCAGTTTGGGGGCCGGGACTGAAGCTTTCTTT. Amino acids: CASSLGAGTEAFF.

The chain carries TRBV28 and TRBJ2-7; D remains ambiguous. Germline V gene data show CDR1 as MDHEN and CDR2 as SYDVKM. V gave up 2 bases and J gave up 3 bases, with 8 bases separating them. This CDR3 contains 13 residues. The chain's CDR3 is CASSLLPSYEQYF. The CDR3 bases are TGTGCCAGCAGTTTACTCCCCAGCTACGAGCAGTACTTC.

This chain connects TRBV5-1 to TRBJ1-2; D is perhaps TRBD1 (6 bases). Trimming took 3 bases from V and 8 from J, leaving 20 bases between them. The CDR3 loop spans 15 amino acids. Germline assignment: CDR1 SGHRS and CDR2 YFSETQ. The CDR3 DNA reads TGCGCCAGCAGCTGGGGGCTGCAGGAAATTGGCGGCTACACCTTC. Amino acid sequence: CASSWGLQEIGGYTF.

The CDR3: CASSSSDRPDNYGYTF. The CDR3 nucleotides are TGTGCCAGCAGTTCAAGCGACAGGCCGGACAACTATGGCTACACCTTC. V and J are TRBV6-5 and TRBJ1-2; D is perhaps TRBD1 (6 bases). The CDR3 contains 16 residues. Trimming pared 4 bases from V and 2 bases from J, leaving 17 bases between. Per the germline V gene, CDR1 is MNHEY and CDR2 is SVGAGI.

CDR3 DNA: TGTGCCAGCAGCTCCAGACAGGGGAACTACAATGAGCAGTTCTTC. As protein: CASSSRQGNYNEQFF. The rearrangement joins TRBV5-5 to TRBJ2-1; 8 bases are shared with TRBD1. With 3 bases clipped from V and 3 bases from J, the junction kept 5 bases outside the gene matches. The CDR3 consists of 15 residues. Germline values: CDR1 SGHKS, CDR2 YYEKEE (reference sequence).

The chain recombines TRBV12-5 with TRBJ2-2; tentative D call: TRBD2 (5 bases). V lost 6 bases and J 0 bases, leaving 8 bases between the germline ends. The CDR3 is made up of 14 amino acids. The germline gives CDR1 LGHNT, CDR2 FRNRAP. The CDR3 protein is CASGTGSNTGELFF. The CDR3 DNA sequence: TGTGCTAGTGGGACGGGGTCGAACACCGGGGAGCTGTTTTTT. Filled out from reference TRBV12-5 and TRBJ2-2, the complete variable domain reads DARVTQTPRHKVTEMGQEVTMRCQPILGHNTVFWYRQTMMQGLELLAYFRNRAPLDDSGMPKDRFSAEMPDATLATLKIQPSEPRDSAVYFCASGTGSNTGELFFGEGSRLTVL.

This chain links TRBV18 with TRBJ2-3; maybe TRBD1 (6 bases). CDR3 length: 13 residues. V was cut by 1 base and J by 5 bases, with 7 bases left in between. Germline CDR1 reads KGHSH; CDR2 reads LQKENI. The CDR3 reads CASSPQGEDTQYF. The CDR3, as DNA: TGTGCCAGCTCACCACAGGGGGAAGATACGCAGTATTTT.